This passage covers 10 T cell receptor beta chains from one sample sequenced in a study of regulatory T cells in long-lasting Graves disease. Building of the TCR beta libraries involved iRepertoire HTBI primers and Arm-PCR of CDR3 regions. From the multiplex PCR reads, TCRdb called clonotypes with MiXCR, one entry per CDR3 protein. The sample holds about 400,000 distinct CDR3 sequences; under 25% are singletons and the top ten take roughly 20%. Documented time point: persistent/refractory GD, antithyroid drugs over 5 years with positive TRAb. PBMC-derived RNA was used for the TCR library. The sample was peripheral blood mononuclear cells (PBMCs), taken when the disease was refractory, from a patient treated with antithyroid drugs. The receptors were gathered from a female donor with Graves disease.

This clonotype was detected many times. This sequence joins TRBV5-6 and TRBJ1-1; D call uncertain. The CDR3 consists of 12 residues. V was clipped by 3 bases and J by 4 bases, with 7 bases between them. The germline gives CDR1 SGHDT, CDR2 YYEEEE. CDR3 in amino acids: CASSSFTTEAFF. DNA of the CDR3: TGTGCCAGCAGCTCGTTCACCACTGAAGCTTTCTTT. Combining the CDR3 with reference TRBV5-6 and TRBJ1-1 gives the whole variable domain DAGVTQSPTHLIKTRGQQVTLRCSPKSGHDTVSWYQQALGQGPQFIFQYYEEEERQRGNFPDRFSGHQFPNYSSELNVNALLLGDSALYLCASSSFTTEAFFGQGTRLTVV.

This clonotype was counted ten times or more. V is TRBV28 and J is TRBJ2-7; unclear D gene. Germline assignment: CDR1 MDHEN and CDR2 SYDVKM. The V end was cut by 3 bases, the J end by 4 bases, with 19 bases between. The CDR3 runs to 16 residues. CDR3: CASSFFPARVAYEQYF. DNA of the CDR3: TGTGCCAGCAGTTTTTTCCCCGCCCGGGTAGCTTACGAGCAGTACTTC. Using reference TRBV28 and TRBJ2-7 for the parts outside the CDR3, the full variable domain is DVKVTQSSRYLVKRTGEKVFLECVQDMDHENMFWYRQDPGLGLRLIYFSYDVKMKEKGDIPEGYSVSREKKERFSLILESASTNQTSMYLCASSFFPARVAYEQYFGPGTRLTVT.

Many counts were recorded for this clonotype. The chain is built from TRBV12-5 and TRBJ2-2; 12 bases fit TRBD2. The junction had 10 bases not matched to a gene; V was cut back by 2 bases and J by 6 bases. The CDR3 is 18 residues long. The V gene's germline CDR1 is LGHNT and CDR2 FRNRAP. The CDR3 DNA follows: TGTGCTAGTGGTTTGCCCCCCAGACTAGCGGGAGATGCCGGGGAGCTGTTTTTT. Protein product: CASGLPPRLAGDAGELFF.

This sequence joins TRBV10-3 and TRBJ2-4, with 9 bases lining up with TRBD1. CDR3 size: 17 residues. Trimming removed 4 bases from V and 4 bases from J; junction bases left unmatched: 11. Germline lookup yields CDR1 ENHRY and CDR2 SYGVKD. The CDR3 protein is CAISVGGMGTGKNIQYF. Written as DNA, the CDR3 is TGTGCCATCAGTGTGGGGGGCATGGGGACAGGGAAAAACATTCAGTACTTC.

V is TRBV15 and J is TRBJ2-7; no firm D call. The CDR3 is 13 amino acids. V was pared by 3 bases and J by 9 bases, with 15 bases between. Germline loops: CDR1 LNHNV, CDR2 YYDKDF (reference sequence). The CDR3 sequence: CATSRKEVGGQYF. CDR3 coding DNA: TGTGCCACCAGCAGGAAAGAAGTCGGCGGGCAGTACTTC.

In its sample, this clonotype was seen a few times. The V and J genes are TRBV10-2 and TRBJ2-7; 13 bases fit TRBD2. Per germline, CDR1 WSHSY and CDR2 SAAADI. V lost 4 bases, J lost 4 bases, and 7 bases stayed unmatched. This CDR3 region has 16 residues. DNA for the CDR3: TGCGCCAGCAGTGCTGGGACTAGCGGGAAAGGGTACGAGCAGTACTTC. It is translated as CASSAGTSGKGYEQYF.

Ten or more counts support this clonotype. This chain connects TRBV28 to TRBJ2-7, with 9 nucleotides matching TRBD1. CDR1 and CDR2 (germline): MDHEN, SYDVKM. V was clipped by 5 bases and J by 5 bases; unmatched bases: 4. This CDR3 spans 13 amino acids. CDR3 residues: CASSETGGNEQYF. The CDR3 DNA is TGTGCCAGCAGTGAGACAGGGGGGAACGAGCAGTACTTC. The entire variable domain, with the rest obtained from reference TRBV28 and TRBJ2-7, is as follows: DVKVTQSSRYLVKRTGEKVFLECVQDMDHENMFWYRQDPGLGLRLIYFSYDVKMKEKGDIPEGYSVSREKKERFSLILESASTNQTSMYLCASSETGGNEQYFGPGTRLTVT.

This chain joins TRBV29-1 and TRBJ2-7, with TRBD1 as a possible D gene (6 bases). The CDR3 consists of 12 residues. V was pared by 6 bases and J by 3 bases, with 12 bases between. Germline V gene sequence: CDR1 SQVTM, CDR2 ANQGSEA. CDR3 DNA sequence: TGCAGCGTGCATACAGGGAACTACGAGCAGTACTTC. Protein product: CSVHTGNYEQYF.

This clonotype was found many times. The gene calls are TRBV27 and TRBJ1-2; D is unresolved. CDR1 is MNHEY, CDR2 SMNVEV, per germline (reference sequence). This CDR3 spans 11 amino acids. V was shortened by 6 bases and J by 7 bases, with 9 bases between the two germline ends. In nucleotides, the CDR3 is TGTGCCAGCAGCCTCTTAGTTGGCTACACCTTC. Translating gives CASSLLVGYTF.

This clonotype occurred a few times. This sequence joins TRBV6-5 and TRBJ1-1, with D unclear. CDR3 length: 14 residues. V was shortened by 2 bases and J by 7 bases, with 14 bases between the two germline ends. Germline values: CDR1 MNHEY, CDR2 SVGAGI. The CDR3 protein is CASSYTLEPLEAFF. CDR3 nucleotides: TGTGCCAGCAGTTACACGTTGGAGCCCCTTGAAGCTTTCTTT.